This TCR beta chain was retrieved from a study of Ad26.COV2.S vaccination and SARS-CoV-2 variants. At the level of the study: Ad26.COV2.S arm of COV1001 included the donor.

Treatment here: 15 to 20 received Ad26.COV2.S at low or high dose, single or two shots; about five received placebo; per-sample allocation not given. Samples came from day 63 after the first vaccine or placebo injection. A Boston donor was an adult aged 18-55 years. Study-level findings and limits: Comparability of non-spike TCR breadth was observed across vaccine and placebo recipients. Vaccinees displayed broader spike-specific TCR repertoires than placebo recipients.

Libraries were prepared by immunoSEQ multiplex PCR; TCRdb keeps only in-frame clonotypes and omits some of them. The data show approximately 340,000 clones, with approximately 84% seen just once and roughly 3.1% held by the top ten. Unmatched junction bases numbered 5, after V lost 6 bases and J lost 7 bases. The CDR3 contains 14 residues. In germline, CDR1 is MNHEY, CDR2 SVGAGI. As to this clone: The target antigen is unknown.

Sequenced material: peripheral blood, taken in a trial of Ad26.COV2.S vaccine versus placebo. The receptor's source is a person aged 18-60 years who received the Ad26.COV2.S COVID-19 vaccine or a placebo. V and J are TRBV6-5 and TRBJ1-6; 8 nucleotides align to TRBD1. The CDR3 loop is CASRSQGENSPLHF. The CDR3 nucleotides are TGTGCCAGCAGATCACAGGGGGAGAATTCACCCCTCCACTTT.